This TCR beta chain was sequenced during a study of cytomegalovirus exposure and HLA in healthy donors. Study information: Among about 380 genotyped donors, around 80% fell in the Caucasian-associated ancestry cluster.

Both 60 Vbeta primers and 13 Jbeta primers went into the PCR. Some clones are missing from TCRdb's copy, which holds only in-frame ones; the method was immunoSEQ multiplex PCR. The sample lists about 180,000 clones, roughly 80% occurring once. The CDR3 covers 15 residues. Germline V gives CDR1 MNHEY, CDR2 SVGAGI. V was clipped by 3 bases and J by 5 bases, with 15 bases between them. The TCR comes from a man aged 18 to 30 in good health and CMV-seronegative. The genes are TRBV6-5 and TRBJ2-3, with D tentatively TRBD2 (6 bases). Sequencing used PBMCs. The CDR3 region has the DNA TGTGCCAGCAGTTATTCAATGCGGCGGGGAGATACGCAGTATTTT. Encoded protein: CASSYSMRRGDTQYF.